This is a list of T cell receptor beta chains from one sample in a study of T cells in Graves' hyperthyroidism and ophthalmopathy. TCRdb re-analysed the multiplex PCR reads in MiXCR, keeping a single row per CDR3 protein. Among about 130,000 distinct CDR3 sequences, roughly 23% were seen once, and the ten largest hold about 70%. Sequenced material: blood. Every receptor here comes from a woman between 50 and 59 years old with Graves' hyperthyroidism that later progressed to Graves' ophthalmopathy. Each CDR3 is given with its conserved first and last residue. A D gene is named only where the DNA matches it firmly. Clone size appears in some rows only: once, few, many, or a class for an expanded clone.

>TRBV9|TRBJ2-1|TRBD1|many
TGTGCCAGCAGCGAGGGATCAGACAGGGCGGTGGGGAATGAGCAGTTCTTC
CASSEGSDRAVGNEQFF
>TRBV7-9|TRBJ1-4|NA|NA
TGTGCCAGCAGCTCTGGACAGCGCCCGCGGGGTGAAAAACTGTTTTTT
CASSSGQRPRGEKLFF
>TRBV7-8|TRBJ2-3|NA|many
TGTGCCAGCAGCTTGACAGACAGGCTAAGCACAGATACGCAGTATTTT
CASSLTDRLSTDTQYF
>TRBV11-3|TRBJ2-3|NA|NA
TGTGCCAGCAGTCGCGGACCAGATACGCAGTATTTT
CASSRGPDTQYF
>TRBV7-8|TRBJ2-3|TRBD2|many
TGTGCCAGCAGCTTCGGCGGGAGGGATGATACGCAGTATTTT
CASSFGGRDDTQYF
>TRBV7-8|TRBJ2-5|NA|many
TGTGCCAGCAGCTTAGACAGGAAAGAGACCCAGTACTTC
CASSLDRKETQYF
>TRBV28|TRBJ2-3|TRBD2|many
TGTGCCAGCAGTTTAGTCCTAGCGGGAGGAACAGATACGCAGTATTTT
CASSLVLAGGTDTQYF
>TRBV20-1|TRBJ1-6|NA|many
TGCAGTGCTAGCGGTCGAAATTCACCCCTCCACTTT
CSASGRNSPLHF
>TRBV29-1|TRBJ1-4|TRBD1|many
TGCAGCGTTGATGTCGGGACAGGGTCCGTAAAACTGTTTTTT
CSVDVGTGSVKLFF
>TRBV2|TRBJ2-7|TRBD2|many
TGTGCCATCGGACTAGCGTACGAGCAGTACTTC
CAIGLAYEQYF
>TRBV6-9|TRBJ2-6|TRBD2|few
TGTGCCAGCAGTTACCCACCTAGCGGGAGGGCCCTCAGGGGGGCCAACGTCCTGACTTTC
CASSYPPSGRALRGANVLTF
>TRBV20-1|TRBJ2-5|NA|NA
TGCAGTGCTAGCCCCCCAGAGACCCAGTACTTC
CSASPPETQYF
>TRBV7-2|TRBJ2-3|NA|many
TGTGCCAGCAGCTTAACCGGGAGCCCCCCCACGCAGTATTTT
CASSLTGSPPTQYF
>TRBV11-1|TRBJ1-1|NA|NA
TGTGCCAGCAGCTACACAGATTCCACTGAAGCTTTCTTT
CASSYTDSTEAFF
>TRBV3-1|TRBJ2-5|NA|many
TGTGCCAGCAGCCATGCACTAGGGTCGGAGACCCAGTACTTC
CASSHALGSETQYF
>TRBV6-2/TRBV6-3|TRBJ2-1|NA|NA
TGTGCCAGCAGTTACTCAGCAGGGAGGCCTCACAATGAGCAGTTCTTC
CASSYSAGRPHNEQFF